This is a list of T cell receptor beta chains from one sample in a study of cytomegalovirus exposure and HLA in healthy donors. Assay: immunoSEQ multiplex PCR; the TCRdb copy retains only in-frame clones and omits some. The sample has some 130,000 clones, approximately 85% seen once. The sample consisted of PBMCs. The receptor set was obtained from a male donor in good health and CMV-seropositive. Both conserved end residues are part of each CDR3. The order of the fields is CDR3 protein, CDR3 DNA, CDR3 length, clone size, V gene, D gene, J gene. The D gene is left open where the match is weak. Clone size is shown for a subset of rows, as once, few, many or a class of expanded clone.

cdr3_aa: CASSVAGGRAGTDTQYF; cdr3_nt: TGTGCCAGCAGCGTAGCGGGCGGGAGGGCCGGCACAGATACGCAGTATTTT; cdr3_length: 17; clone_size: -; v_call: TRBV9; d_call: TRBD2; j_call: TRBJ2-3
cdr3_aa: CASSLGTSGRKEQYF; cdr3_nt: TGTGCCAGCAGTTTGGGCACTAGCGGGAGAAAGGAGCAGTACTTC; cdr3_length: 15; clone_size: -; v_call: TRBV27; d_call: TRBD2; j_call: TRBJ2-7
cdr3_aa: CASSLRGYTGELFF; cdr3_nt: TGTGCCAGCAGCTTGCGGGGGTACACCGGGGAGCTGTTTTTT; cdr3_length: 14; clone_size: once; v_call: TRBV5-4; d_call: -; j_call: TRBJ2-2
cdr3_aa: CASSALTGARGNTIYF; cdr3_nt: TGTGCCAGCAGTGCACTGACAGGGGCGAGGGGAAACACCATATATTTT; cdr3_length: 16; clone_size: -; v_call: TRBV28; d_call: TRBD1; j_call: TRBJ1-3
cdr3_aa: CASSLSGGTNEKLFF; cdr3_nt: TGTGCCAGCAGTTTATCCGGGGGGACTAATGAAAAACTGTTTTTT; cdr3_length: 15; clone_size: -; v_call: TRBV27; d_call: -; j_call: TRBJ1-4
cdr3_aa: CASSQTGTSDFGTDTQYF; cdr3_nt: TGTGCCAGCAGCCAGACTGGGACTAGCGATTTCGGCACAGATACGCAGTATTTT; cdr3_length: 18; clone_size: few; v_call: TRBV5-6; d_call: TRBD2; j_call: TRBJ2-3
cdr3_aa: CASSVSSEPYEQYF; cdr3_nt: TGTGCCAGCAGCGTAAGCTCGGAGCCCTACGAGCAGTACTTC; cdr3_length: 14; clone_size: once; v_call: TRBV9; d_call: -; j_call: TRBJ2-7
cdr3_aa: CASSLEPPILAEITDTQYF; cdr3_nt: TGTGCCAGCAGCTTAGAGCCGCCGATACTAGCGGAAATCACAGATACGCAGTATTTT; cdr3_length: 19; clone_size: -; v_call: TRBV11-2; d_call: TRBD2; j_call: TRBJ2-3
cdr3_aa: CASSLSTFSPLHF; cdr3_nt: TGTGCCAGCAGTTTATCGACTTTCAGCCCCCTCCACTTT; cdr3_length: 13; clone_size: once; v_call: TRBV27; d_call: -; j_call: TRBJ1-6
cdr3_aa: CASSSGQAGGANVLTF; cdr3_nt: TGTGCCAGCAGCTCGGGACAGGCCGGTGGGGCCAACGTCCTGACTTTC; cdr3_length: 16; clone_size: once; v_call: TRBV13; d_call: TRBD1; j_call: TRBJ2-6
cdr3_aa: CASSRSGERSGNTIYF; cdr3_nt: TGTGCCAGCAGCCGTTCAGGGGAGAGATCTGGAAACACCATATATTTT; cdr3_length: 16; clone_size: -; v_call: TRBV9; d_call: -; j_call: TRBJ1-3
cdr3_aa: CASRSTGHPNTEAFF; cdr3_nt: TGTGCAAGTCGCTCAACAGGACACCCGAACACTGAAGCTTTCTTT; cdr3_length: 15; clone_size: -; v_call: TRBV12-2; d_call: -; j_call: TRBJ1-1
cdr3_aa: CASSSRVDRGADTQYF; cdr3_nt: TGCGCCAGCAGCTCGAGGGTGGACAGGGGCGCGGATACGCAGTATTTT; cdr3_length: 16; clone_size: once; v_call: TRBV5-1; d_call: TRBD1; j_call: TRBJ2-3
cdr3_aa: CASSSLAGGNIQYF; cdr3_nt: TGTGCCAGCAGTTCCCTAGCGGGAGGCAACATTCAGTACTTC; cdr3_length: 14; clone_size: once; v_call: TRBV5-4; d_call: TRBD2; j_call: TRBJ2-4
cdr3_aa: CASSSLPGQGYEQYF; cdr3_nt: TGTGCCAGTAGTTCCCTCCCGGGACAGGGGTACGAGCAGTACTTC; cdr3_length: 15; clone_size: few; v_call: TRBV19; d_call: TRBD1; j_call: TRBJ2-7
cdr3_aa: CASSQEKGEDGTYGYTF; cdr3_nt: TGTGCCAGCAGCCAAGAGAAGGGGGAAGACGGGACCTATGGCTACACCTTC; cdr3_length: 17; clone_size: once; v_call: TRBV4-2; d_call: -; j_call: TRBJ1-2
cdr3_aa: CASSHSTSGSLETQYF; cdr3_nt: TGTGCCAGCAGCCACTCAACTAGCGGGAGCTTAGAGACCCAGTACTTC; cdr3_length: 16; clone_size: -; v_call: TRBV2; d_call: TRBD2; j_call: TRBJ2-5
cdr3_aa: CASSLSSGDGDTQYF; cdr3_nt: TGCGCCAGCAGCTTATCTAGCGGGGACGGAGATACGCAGTATTTT; cdr3_length: 15; clone_size: -; v_call: TRBV5-1; d_call: TRBD2; j_call: TRBJ2-3
cdr3_aa: CASSARGKGEQFF; cdr3_nt: TGTGCCAGCAGCGCCAGGGGAAAGGGTGAGCAGTTCTTC; cdr3_length: 13; clone_size: -; v_call: TRBV13; d_call: -; j_call: TRBJ2-1
cdr3_aa: CASSVVGTGDYEQYF; cdr3_nt: TGTGCCAGCAGCGTAGTAGGGACAGGGGACTACGAGCAGTACTTC; cdr3_length: 15; clone_size: -; v_call: TRBV9; d_call: TRBD1; j_call: TRBJ2-7
cdr3_aa: CASSIVRDRVNYGYTF; cdr3_nt: TGTGCCAGCAGTATCGTAAGGGACAGGGTTAACTATGGCTACACCTTC; cdr3_length: 16; clone_size: -; v_call: TRBV5-6; d_call: TRBD1; j_call: TRBJ1-2
cdr3_aa: CASTTGIRTGTYNEQFF; cdr3_nt: TGTGCCAGCACCACCGGGATTCGGACAGGTACCTACAATGAGCAGTTCTTC; cdr3_length: 17; clone_size: -; v_call: TRBV21-1; d_call: -; j_call: TRBJ2-1